This entry describes one T cell receptor beta chain. Its cognate antigen is unknown. Unique molecular identifiers were built into the TCRbeta library. Via MiXCR, TCRdb re-called the PCR reads, giving one row per CDR3 protein. The sample includes hundreds of thousands of distinct CDR3 sequences, about an eighth of them seen just once. This sample is part of a study of T-cell reconstitution after alpha-beta-depleted transplantation in children. Study outcomes and limitations: T-cell counts and diversity were attributed mostly to newly produced T cells one year after transplant. Expanded clones from the graft, numbering several hundred, reportedly supplied alpha-beta T cells about two months after transplant.

Sequences were derived from PBMCs, sampled before TCRalphabeta/CD19-depleted stem cell transplant. The source of this sequence is a girl aged 2-10 years with congenital amegakaryocytic thrombocytopenia, due to receive a stem cell transplant.

The CDR3 nucleotides read TGCAGCGTTGTAGGGGTCGATCAGCCCCAGCATTTT. This translates into CSVVGVDQPQHF. The V gene is TRBV29-1, the J gene TRBJ1-5; D possibly corresponds to TRBD1 (5 bases). This CDR3 is 12 amino acids long. Trimming removed 4 bases at V and 5 bases at J, with 9 bases between. Germline V gene lookup returns CDR1 SQVTM and CDR2 ANQGSEA.